Following are 11 T cell receptor beta chains from one sample sequenced in a study of regulatory T cells in long-lasting Graves disease. The time point is: newly diagnosed GD, antithyroid drugs for less than 3 months. Following extraction of RNA from PBMCs, that RNA was used to make the TCR library. Relying on iRepertoire HTBI primers and Arm-PCR of CDR3 regions, the team built TCR beta libraries. MiXCR, run by TCRdb on the multiplex PCR reads, gives a single entry per CDR3 protein. The profile shows around 420,000 distinct CDR3 sequences, 15% to 17% of them singletons. Sequenced here: peripheral blood mononuclear cells (PBMCs), sampled at new diagnosis, from a patient treated with antithyroid drugs. The receptors shown here come from a female donor with Graves disease.

Ten or more counts support this clonotype. The chain is built from TRBV4-1 and TRBJ2-4, with D perhaps TRBD2 (5 bases). The CDR3 runs 15 residues. Germline CDR1 is MGHRA and CDR2 is YSYEKL. V was cut by 4 bases and J by 0 bases, with 10 bases left in between. The CDR3 DNA reads TGCGCCAGCAGCCCGGGAATTCTAGCCAAAAACATTCAGTACTTC. This gives the protein CASSPGILAKNIQYF.

This clonotype has at least ten counts. The chain carries TRBV20-1 and TRBJ1-4, with TRBD1 identical over 9 bases. The CDR3 sequence is 14 residues long. The V segment lost 6 bases and the J segment 4 bases; nucleotides outside the gene matches: 6. CDR1 is DFQATT and CDR2 is SNEGSKA in the germline V gene (reference sequence). CDR3 bases: TGCAGTGCCCTACAGGGGGCAAATAATGAAAAACTGTTTTTT. It translates to CSALQGANNEKLFF.

This rearrangement joins TRBV3-1 to TRBJ1-2; a weak D match, TRBD1 (5 bases). V lost 0 bases and J lost 2, with 10 bases in between. This CDR3 comprises 15 residues. Germline V gives CDR1 LGHDT, CDR2 YNNKEL (reference sequence). CDR3 sequence (DNA): TGTGCCAGCAGCCAAGACAGGGTCAGAAACTATGGCTACACCTTC. Its translation is CASSQDRVRNYGYTF. The whole variable domain, remainder taken from reference TRBV3-1 and TRBJ1-2, is DTAVSQTPKYLVTQMGNDKSIKCEQNLGHDTMYWYKQDSKKFLKIMFSYNNKELIINETVPNRFSPKSPDKAHLNLHINSLELGDSAVYFCASSQDRVRNYGYTFGSGTRLTVV.

Comment on this clonotype: This may be a read error: a much more frequent sequence differs by one nucleotide. The gene calls are TRBV2 and TRBJ2-7; weak D call: TRBD2 (6 bases). Germline V gene data show CDR1 as SNHLY and CDR2 as FYNNEI. The CDR3 covers 15 residues. V was clipped by 5 bases and J by 6 bases, with 20 bases between them. The CDR3 DNA reads as TGTGCCAGCAGTCGTGAAGGGACTGGAACCTGCGAGCAGTACTTC. Protein: CASSREGTGTCEQYF.

This clonotype was recorded at least ten times. The genes are TRBV7-9 and TRBJ1-5; weak D call: TRBD1 (5 bases). The CDR3 totals 14 residues. V gave up 2 bases and J gave up 6 bases, with 11 bases separating them. Germline CDR1 is SEHNR and CDR2 is FQNEAQ (reference sequence). The CDR3 DNA reads TGTGCCAGCAGCTTACCAGGGCTGGGTCAGCCCCAGCATTTT. This sequence encodes CASSLPGLGQPQHF.

This clonotype was counted at least ten times. The chain has TRBV27 and TRBJ2-3, with TRBD2 matching 9 bases. From germline, CDR1 is MNHEY and CDR2 SMNVEV (reference sequence). The CDR3 runs 16 residues. V trimming: 8 bases; J trimming: 5 bases; junction bases outside the gene matches: 14. CDR3 loop: CASHSLAGRGGDTQYF. CDR3 bases: TGTGCCAGCCACTCCCTAGCGGGGCGCGGGGGAGATACGCAGTATTTT.

This clonotype was detected ten times or more. The chain links TRBV28 to TRBJ1-1; D uncertain. Germline V CDR1 and CDR2: MDHEN, SYDVKM. The CDR3 is made up of 15 amino acids. V lost 7 bases to trimming and J lost 4 bases, with 19 bases between them. The CDR3 region has the DNA TGTGCCAGCAATACAAACCAGCTACTGGGCACTGAAGCTTTCTTT. As protein: CASNTNQLLGTEAFF.

This clonotype was observed many times. This chain connects TRBV20-1 to TRBJ2-1; 8 nucleotides line up with TRBD2. CDR1 and CDR2 from the germline V gene are DFQATT and SNEGSKA (reference sequence). Trimming cost V 5 bases and J 6 bases; bases outside gene matches: 6. The CDR3 covers 13 residues. The CDR3 protein is CSAVSGSPNEQFF. DNA of the CDR3: TGCAGTGCTGTCAGCGGGAGTCCCAATGAGCAGTTCTTC.

In this sample, this clonotype turned up a few times. The chain joins TRBV4-1 to TRBJ2-5; 13 bases are shared with TRBD2. The ends lost 1 base at V and 4 bases at J; junction bases unmatched: 3. CDR3 length: 16 amino acids. Looked up from germline, CDR1 is MGHRA and CDR2 is YSYEKL. The CDR3 loop is CASSQALAGGLETQYF. As DNA, the CDR3 is TGCGCCAGCAGCCAAGCACTAGCGGGGGGGCTAGAGACCCAGTACTTC.

This clonotype was counted ten times or more. V usage is TRBV7-2 and J usage is TRBJ2-2, with TRBD1 matching 8 bases. This CDR3 has 14 amino acids. Trimming took 5 bases from V and 9 from J; bases not matched to a gene: 8. In germline, CDR1 is SGHTA, CDR2 FQGNSA. Here the CDR3 DNA reads TGTGCCAGCAGCCGATACGGACAGGGTCGGGAGCTGTTTTTT. Translation: CASSRYGQGRELFF. The whole variable domain, remainder taken from reference TRBV7-2 and TRBJ2-2, is GAGVSQSPSNKVTEKGKDVELRCDPISGHTALYWYRQSLGQGLEFLIYFQGNSAPDKSGLPSDRFSAERTGGSVSTLTIQRTQQEDSAVYLCASSRYGQGRELFFGEGSRLTVL.

This clonotype showed up just a few times. This chain links TRBV30 with TRBJ1-2; possible D gene TRBD1, 6 bases. Trimming took 4 bases from V and 8 from J, leaving 11 bases between them. Germline lookup yields CDR1 GTSNPN and CDR2 SVGIG (reference sequence). The CDR3 covers 11 residues. The CDR3 DNA follows: TGTGCCTGGACACACAGGGAAGGCTACACCTTC. The encoded protein is CAWTHREGYTF. Full variable domain (rest looked up from reference TRBV30 and TRBJ1-2): SQTIHQWPATLVQPVGSPLSLECTVEGTSNPNLYWYRQAAGRGLQLLFYSVGIGQISSEVPQNLSASRPQDRQFILSSKKLLLSDSGFYLCAWTHREGYTFGSGTRLTVV.